This T cell receptor beta chain was captured in a study of vaccination and CD4 T cells after COVID-19. The Oncomine TCR Beta short-read assay was what sequenced the DNA obtained from cultured CD4+ T cells. From the PCR reads, TCRdb called clonotypes with MiXCR, one entry per CDR3 protein. The sample yields several thousand distinct CDR3 sequences, approximately 70% seen once. V lost 5 bases and J lost 3; bases outside the gene matches: 3. Germline V gives CDR1 MNHNS, CDR2 SASEGT. The CDR3 consists of 14 residues. Treatment of the sample: approximately nine-day PBMC culture with coronavirus spike peptide pools or control peptides (ViraFEST assay). Notes on this clonotype: Antigen specificity is unknown.

The sequencing sample was made of CD4+ T cells from blood, cultured in vitro. The TCR was taken from a human donor who had recovered from COVID-19. The V gene is TRBV6-1, the J gene TRBJ1-3; 8 bases agree with TRBD1. In DNA form, the CDR3 reads TGTGCCAGCAGTCCAGACAGGGGTGGAAACACCATATATTTT. Its translation: CASSPDRGGNTIYF.